The T cell receptor (beta chain) under discussion was sequenced for a study of tissue T cells after allogeneic stem cell transplantation. General study findings and limits: Shared clones across patients were few; motif clustering revealed tissue-specific shared signatures. Anatomically similar tissues had similar TCR repertoires within each patient.

Remarks on this clone: Its antigen is not known. Gene names are the mouse ones. The CDR3 is cut off 1 residue early in the read; its end comes from the germline J gene.

This table comes from immunoSEQ multiplex PCR, and its TCRdb copy is limited to in-frame clones, with some not included. The sample has fewer than 8,500 clones, 40% to 55% seen once. The CDR3 is 13 residues long. The ends were cut back, 5 bases at V and 4 bases at J, with 11 bases in the middle. Germline V lookup: CDR1 SNHLY, CDR2 FYNGKV (reference sequence). Time point noted: mouse harvest day 7 after allogeneic transplant. The graft held 10^6 splenic CD5+ T cells and 10^7 T-cell-depleted bone marrow cells. Tissues came from B6→BALB/c major-mismatch GVHD mice at day 7 or 14. The chain combines TRBV3 with TRBJ1-1; no firm D call. Sequencing was performed on skin. The clonotype comes from a female BALB/c mouse given C57BL/6 T cells with graft-versus-host disease after an allogeneic hematopoietic cell transplant. The CDR3 region is CASSGQKGTEVFF. Incomplete CDR3 DNA: TGTGCCAGCAGCGGGCAGAAGGGCACAGAAGTCTTC.